These 16 T cell receptor beta chains came from one sample sequenced in a study of response to subunit inactivated influenza vaccine. TCRdb passed the RT-PCR reads through MiXCR, listing each CDR3 protein once. The sample yields 650,000 to 800,000 distinct CDR3 sequences, less than 20% seen once. The sequenced sample was PBMCs from blood, obtained more than 4 days after vaccination. These receptor sequences come from a man in his fifties who received an inactivated influenza vaccine.

This chain uses TRBV4-1 with TRBJ1-5; TRBD1 agrees at 7 bases. The CDR3 is made up of 16 amino acids. V lost 4 bases, J lost 7 bases, and 13 bases stayed unmatched. Per germline, CDR1 MGHRA and CDR2 YSYEKL. DNA for the CDR3: TGCGCCAGCAGCCCAAGGGAGGCAGGGGGGGAGCAGCCCCAGCATTTT. Translating it yields CASSPREAGGEQPQHF.

This clonotype has more than one count but fewer than ten. Being one base from a much bigger clone, this may be a read error. The genes are TRBV5-6 and TRBJ1-1; D uncertain. Germline V gene sequence: CDR1 SGHDT, CDR2 YYEEEE. V shed 3 bases and J shed 4 bases, with 4 bases lying between them. This CDR3 is built from 11 residues. CDR3 in DNA: TGTGCCAGCAGCTGGGCCACTGAAGCTTTCTTT. This codes for CASSWATEAFF. The complete variable domain, with remaining parts taken from reference TRBV5-6 and TRBJ1-1, reads DAGVTQSPTHLIKTRGQQVTLRCSPKSGHDTVSWYQQALGQGPQFIFQYYEEEERQRGNFPDRFSGHQFPNYSSELNVNALLLGDSALYLCASSWATEAFFGQGTRLTVV.

This clonotype was observed a few times. The junction and the germline gene differ at one end; a read error may be behind it. V and J are TRBV28 and TRBJ2-7; 10 nucleotides align to TRBD1. The CDR3 loop spans 16 amino acids. The germline V gene has CDR1 MDHEN and CDR2 SYDVKM. This CDR3 reads CATSSPTGTGVYEQYF. The CDR3 DNA is TGTGCCACCAGTTCACCTACCGGGACAGGGGTATACGAGCAGTACTTC.

This chain links TRBV4-2 with TRBJ2-7; TRBD1 or TRBD2 may be the D gene (5 bases each). Germline V gene data show CDR1 as LGHNA and CDR2 as YNFKEQ. Between the trimmed V and J ends, which lost 0 bases and 6 bases, there was a span of 15 bases. The CDR3 runs to 15 residues. The CDR3 DNA is TGTGCCAGCAGCCAAGATCGGCAGGGAGTTAGCGAGCAGTACTTC. Its protein is CASSQDRQGVSEQYF.

This clonotype was observed at least ten times. V usage is TRBV6-5 and J usage is TRBJ2-5; D gene ambiguous. The CDR3 contains 11 residues. The germline V gene encodes CDR1 MNHEY and CDR2 SVGAGI. V shed 6 bases and J shed 2 bases, with 4 bases lying between them. CDR3 sequence reads: CASRTQETQYF. The CDR3 region has the DNA TGTGCCAGCAGGACTCAAGAGACCCAGTACTTC.

This clonotype was found many times. The chain joins TRBV12-3 or TRBV12-4 to TRBJ2-2; possibly TRBD2 for D (5 bases). Trimming shortened V by 2 bases and J by 6 bases, and 13 bases separated the two germline ends. This CDR3 contains 15 residues. CDR3 protein: CASSLMTTGPGELFF. In nucleotides, the CDR3 is TGTGCCAGCAGTTTAATGACTACCGGTCCCGGGGAGCTGTTTTTT.

There are a few counts of this clonotype. A read error may explain this, as a much larger clone is one base away. The chain is built from TRBV6-5 and TRBJ2-1; perhaps D is TRBD1 or TRBD2 (5 bases each). Per germline, CDR1 MNHEY and CDR2 SVGAGI. V lost 2 bases, J lost 9 bases, and 5 bases lay in between. This CDR3 is 11 amino acids long. The CDR3 protein is CASSYGGEQFF. The CDR3 nucleotides are TGTGCCAGCAGTTACGGGGGTGAGCAGTTCTTC.

The gene calls are TRBV28 and TRBJ2-5; 7 bases are a match to TRBD1. Germline loops: CDR1 MDHEN, CDR2 SYDVKM. This CDR3 has 16 amino acids. After removal of 1 base from V and 4 bases from J, the junction contained 9 bases not matched to a gene. CDR3 coding DNA: TGTGCCAGCAGTTTATCTGGCAGGGGGTTCAGAGAGACCCAGTACTTC. Translating it yields CASSLSGRGFRETQYF.

This clonotype has only a few counts. This rearrangement joins TRBV6-5 to TRBJ1-1; 8 nucleotides align to TRBD1. Looked up from germline, CDR1 is MNHEY and CDR2 is SVGAGI. Losses at the gene ends were 4 bases for V and 2 bases for J; bases not matched to a gene: 6. The CDR3 has 15 residues. The CDR3 loop is CASSSGGAPNTEAFF. CDR3 nucleotides: TGTGCCAGCAGTTCAGGGGGCGCCCCCAACACTGAAGCTTTCTTT.

This clonotype was found a few times. This chain links TRBV10-3 with TRBJ2-5; possibly TRBD2 for D (5 bases). Germline values: CDR1 ENHRY, CDR2 SYGVKD. This CDR3 comprises 15 residues. The V and J ends lost 2 bases and 7 bases respectively, with 17 bases between them. The CDR3 DNA reads TGTGCCATCAGTGAGGATCTGGTTACCGGAGGGACCCAGTACTTC. Translating it yields CAISEDLVTGGTQYF.

Ten or more counts support this clonotype. The chain carries TRBV11-2 and TRBJ2-7, with D unresolved. Germline loops: CDR1 SGHAT, CDR2 FQNNGV. The CDR3 is 12 residues long. V lost 6 bases to trimming and J lost 5 bases, with 11 bases between them. The CDR3 reads CASSTRTHEQYF. The CDR3 DNA sequence: TGTGCCAGCAGTACAAGGACCCACGAGCAGTACTTC.

This clonotype was found a few times. V and J are TRBV20-1 and TRBJ1-4; no firm D call. Trimming cost V 6 bases and J 7 bases, with 9 bases left between them. This CDR3 has 11 amino acids. CDR1 is DFQATT and CDR2 is SNEGSKA in the germline V gene (reference sequence). The CDR3 reads CSALRSEKLFF. Here the CDR3 DNA reads TGCAGTGCCCTTCGTAGTGAAAAACTGTTTTTT.

The chain employs TRBV24-1 and TRBJ1-6; D may be TRBD1 (5 bases). This CDR3 comprises 17 residues. V was trimmed by 3 bases and J by 9 bases, leaving 20 bases between them. Germline CDR1 reads KGHDR; CDR2 reads SFDVKD. The DNA of the CDR3 is TGTGCCACCAGTGATCTTTGTCCGGGGGGTGAGGGTTCACCCCTCCACTTT. Translation gives CATSDLCPGGEGSPLHF.

This clonotype was observed many times. The chain is built from TRBV9 and TRBJ2-1, with unresolved D. Trimming removed 0 bases from V and 1 base from J, with 8 bases in between. Germline CDR1 reads SGDLS; CDR2 reads YYNGEE. This CDR3 is built from 15 residues. CDR3 loop: CASSVVAVSYNEQFF. DNA for the CDR3: TGTGCCAGCAGCGTAGTCGCGGTTTCCTACAATGAGCAGTTCTTC.

The V call is TRBV7-2, the J call TRBJ2-7, with a possible D match to TRBD1 (6 bases). The V end lost 0 bases, the J end lost 0 bases, and 9 bases lay between the germline ends. Germline loops: CDR1 SGHTA, CDR2 FQGNSA. This CDR3 comprises 15 residues. This chain's CDR3 is CASSLAGGYSYEQYF. The CDR3 nucleotides read TGTGCCAGCAGCTTAGCAGGGGGTTACTCCTACGAGCAGTACTTC.

This clonotype appeared a few times. The chain employs TRBV5-1 and TRBJ2-1; 11 bases align to TRBD1. Trimming cost V 1 base and J 3 bases; bases outside gene matches: 3. CDR1 is SGHRS, CDR2 YFSETQ, per germline. The CDR3 has 16 residues. The CDR3 DNA reads as TGCGCCAGCAGCTTGTCGGGACAGGGGGTCTACAATGAGCAGTTCTTC. Translated, it gives CASSLSGQGVYNEQFF.